The subject of this entry is one T cell receptor beta chain. Its specificity is unknown. Just one base apart from a much larger clone, this may be a read error. These data originate in a study of blood T cells in healthy people across ages. Germline loops: CDR1 SGHVS, CDR2 FQNEAQ. The length of the CDR3 is 13 residues. A second PCR, run for roughly 7 to 12 cycles, used a sample-barcoded 5' primer plus a J-beta primer mix. Each cDNA molecule was tagged by a template-switch adaptor with 12 random nucleotides. From the 5' RACE reads, TCRdb called clonotypes with MiXCR, one entry per CDR3 protein. The sample comprises some 640,000 distinct CDR3 sequences, about 30% of which are singletons, and around 16% rests with the top ten. Every donor contributed around 10 milliliters of peripheral blood by blood draw. The study, taken as a whole, reports: Significant beta diversity loss was already apparent by age approximately 37, declining roughly linearly.

Sequencing was performed on blood. The chain links TRBV7-8 to TRBJ1-2; D remains ambiguous. The clonotype originates from a woman older than 75 in good health. CDR3 sequence (DNA): TGTGTCAGCAGCTTGGCCAGAACATATGGCTACACCTTC. The encoded protein is CVSSLARTYGYTF.